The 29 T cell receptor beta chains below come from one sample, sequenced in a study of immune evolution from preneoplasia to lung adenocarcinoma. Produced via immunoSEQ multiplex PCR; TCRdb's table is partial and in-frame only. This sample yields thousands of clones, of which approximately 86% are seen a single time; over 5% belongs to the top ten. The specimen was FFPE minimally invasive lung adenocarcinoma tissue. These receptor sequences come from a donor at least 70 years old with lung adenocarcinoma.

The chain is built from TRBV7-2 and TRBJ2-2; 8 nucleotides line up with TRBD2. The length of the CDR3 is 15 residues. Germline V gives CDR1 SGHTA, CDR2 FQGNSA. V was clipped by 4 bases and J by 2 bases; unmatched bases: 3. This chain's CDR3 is CASSWTSRNTGELFF. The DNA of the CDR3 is TGTGCCAGCAGCTGGACTAGCCGAAACACCGGGGAGCTGTTTTTT.

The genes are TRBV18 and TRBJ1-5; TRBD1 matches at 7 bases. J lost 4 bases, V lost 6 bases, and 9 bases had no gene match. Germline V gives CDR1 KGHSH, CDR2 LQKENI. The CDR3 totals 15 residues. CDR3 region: CASSPVTGTNQPQHF. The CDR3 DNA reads TGTGCCAGCTCCCCGGTGACAGGGACTAATCAGCCCCAGCATTTT. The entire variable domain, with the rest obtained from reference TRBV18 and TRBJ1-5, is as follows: NAGVMQNPRHLVRRRGQEARLRCSPMKGHSHVYWYRQLPEEGLKFMVYLQKENIIDESGMPKERFSAEFPKEGPSILRIQQVVRGDSAAYFCASSPVTGTNQPQHFGDGTRLSIL.

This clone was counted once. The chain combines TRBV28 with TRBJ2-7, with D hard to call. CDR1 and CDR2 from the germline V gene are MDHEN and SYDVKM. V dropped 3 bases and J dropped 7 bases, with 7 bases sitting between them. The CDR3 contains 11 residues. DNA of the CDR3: TGTGCCAGCAGTTTGGATATTGAGCAGTACTTC. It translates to CASSLDIEQYF.

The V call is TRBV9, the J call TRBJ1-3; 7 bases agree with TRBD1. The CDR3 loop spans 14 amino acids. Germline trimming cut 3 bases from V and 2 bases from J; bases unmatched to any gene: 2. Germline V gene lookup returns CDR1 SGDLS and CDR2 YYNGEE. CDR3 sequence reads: CASSDTGAGNTIYF. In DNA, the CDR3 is TGTGCCAGCAGCGACACAGGGGCTGGAAACACCATATATTTT.

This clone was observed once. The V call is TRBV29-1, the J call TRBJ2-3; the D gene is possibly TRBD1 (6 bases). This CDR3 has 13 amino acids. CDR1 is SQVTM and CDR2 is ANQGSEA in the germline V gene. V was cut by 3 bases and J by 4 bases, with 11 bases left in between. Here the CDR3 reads CSVDRGFADTQYF. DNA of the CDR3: TGCAGCGTTGATAGGGGGTTTGCAGATACGCAGTATTTT.

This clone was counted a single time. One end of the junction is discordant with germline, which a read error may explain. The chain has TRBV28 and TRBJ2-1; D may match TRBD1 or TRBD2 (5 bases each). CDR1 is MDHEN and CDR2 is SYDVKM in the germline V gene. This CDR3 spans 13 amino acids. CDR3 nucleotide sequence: TGTGCCAGCAGTCTACCGAGTCCGGGGCCAACGCTCTTC. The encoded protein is CASSLPSPGPTLF. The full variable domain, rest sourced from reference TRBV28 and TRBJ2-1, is DVKVTQSSRYLVKRTGEKVFLECVQDMDHENMFWYRQDPGLGLRLIYFSYDVKMKEKGDIPEGYSVSREKKERFSLILESASTNQTSMYLCASSLPSPGPTLFGPGTRLTVL.

CDR3 region: CASSVGQSSYEQYF. DNA of the CDR3: TGTGCCAGCAGCGTAGGACAGAGCTCCTACGAGCAGTACTTC. The chain couples TRBV9 to TRBJ2-7, with D possibly being TRBD1 (5 bases). The V gene's germline CDR1 is SGDLS and CDR2 YYNGEE. Trimming left V 0 bases short and J 0 bases short, with 7 bases between. This CDR3 has 14 amino acids.

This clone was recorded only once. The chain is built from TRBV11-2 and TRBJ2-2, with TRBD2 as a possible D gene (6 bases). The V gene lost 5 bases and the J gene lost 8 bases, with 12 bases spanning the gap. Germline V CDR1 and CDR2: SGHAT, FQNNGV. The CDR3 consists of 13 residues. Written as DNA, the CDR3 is TGTGCCAGCAGCCAGCGGGTGGAGGGGGAGCTGTTTTTT. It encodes CASSQRVEGELFF.

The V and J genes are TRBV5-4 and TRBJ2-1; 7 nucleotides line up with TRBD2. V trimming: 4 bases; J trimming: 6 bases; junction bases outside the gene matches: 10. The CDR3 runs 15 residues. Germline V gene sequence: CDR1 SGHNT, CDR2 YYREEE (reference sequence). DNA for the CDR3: TGTGCCAGCAGCCGTGACGGCGGGAGTTTCAATGAGCAGTTCTTC. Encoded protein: CASSRDGGSFNEQFF.

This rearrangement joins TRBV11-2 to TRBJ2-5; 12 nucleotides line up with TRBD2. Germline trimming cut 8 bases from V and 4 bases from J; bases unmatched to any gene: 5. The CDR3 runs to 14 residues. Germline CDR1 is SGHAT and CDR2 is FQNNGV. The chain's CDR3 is CASSKTSGRETQYF. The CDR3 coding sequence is TGTGCCAGCTCCAAGACTAGCGGGAGAGAGACCCAGTACTTC.

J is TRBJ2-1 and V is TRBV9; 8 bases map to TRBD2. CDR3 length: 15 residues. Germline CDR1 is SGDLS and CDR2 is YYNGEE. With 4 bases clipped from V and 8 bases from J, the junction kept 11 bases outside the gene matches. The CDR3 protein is CASSRDGRAWDEQFF. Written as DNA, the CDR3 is TGTGCCAGCAGCCGAGACGGGAGGGCCTGGGATGAGCAGTTCTTC.

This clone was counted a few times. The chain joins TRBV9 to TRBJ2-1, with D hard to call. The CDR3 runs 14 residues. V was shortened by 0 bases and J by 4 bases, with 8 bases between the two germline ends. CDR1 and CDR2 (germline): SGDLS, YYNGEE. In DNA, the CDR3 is TGTGCCAGCAGCGTAGAAGGCCGATACAATGAGCAGTTCTTC. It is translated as CASSVEGRYNEQFF.

The CDR3 loop is CASSLGLYGYTF. In DNA form, the CDR3 reads TGTGCCAGCAGCTTAGGGCTATATGGCTACACCTTC. This chain links TRBV5-5 with TRBJ1-2, with D unresolved. V was cut by 2 bases and J by 5 bases, with 7 bases left in between. The CDR3 length is 12 residues. Germline V gene data show CDR1 as SGHKS and CDR2 as YYEKEE (reference sequence).

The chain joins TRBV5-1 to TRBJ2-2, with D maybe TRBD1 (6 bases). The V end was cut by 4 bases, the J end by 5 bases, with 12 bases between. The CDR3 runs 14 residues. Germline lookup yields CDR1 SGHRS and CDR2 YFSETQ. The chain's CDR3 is CASSTGHSTGELFF. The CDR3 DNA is TGCGCCAGCAGCACGGGACATTCTACCGGGGAGCTGTTTTTT.

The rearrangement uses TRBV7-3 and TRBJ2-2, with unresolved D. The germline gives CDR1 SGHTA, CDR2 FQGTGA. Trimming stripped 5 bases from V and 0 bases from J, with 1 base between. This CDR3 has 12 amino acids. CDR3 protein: CASSPNTGELFF. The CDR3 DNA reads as TGTGCCAGCAGCCCGAACACCGGGGAGCTGTTTTTT.

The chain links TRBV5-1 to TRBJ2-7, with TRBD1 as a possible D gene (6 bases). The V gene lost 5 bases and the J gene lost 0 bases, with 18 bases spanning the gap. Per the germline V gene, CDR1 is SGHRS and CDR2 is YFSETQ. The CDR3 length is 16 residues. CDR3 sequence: CASRPSGGGSSYEQYF. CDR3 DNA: TGCGCCAGCAGACCCTCTGGGGGCGGAAGCTCCTACGAGCAGTACTTC.

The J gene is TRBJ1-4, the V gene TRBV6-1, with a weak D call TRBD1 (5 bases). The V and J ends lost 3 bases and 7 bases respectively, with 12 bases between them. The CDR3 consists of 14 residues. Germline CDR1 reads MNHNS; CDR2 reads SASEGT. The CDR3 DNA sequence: TGTGCCAGCAGTGACCGCCTGGGGGGTGAAAAACTGTTTTTT. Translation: CASSDRLGGEKLFF.

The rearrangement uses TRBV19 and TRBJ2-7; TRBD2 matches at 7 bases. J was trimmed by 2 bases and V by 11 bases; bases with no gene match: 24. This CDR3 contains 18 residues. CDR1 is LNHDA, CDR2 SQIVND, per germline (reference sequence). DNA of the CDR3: TGTGCCCCAATCGGGGCCCGGGAGGACCTAGAAAAACCCTACGAGCAGTACTTC. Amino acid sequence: CAPIGAREDLEKPYEQYF.

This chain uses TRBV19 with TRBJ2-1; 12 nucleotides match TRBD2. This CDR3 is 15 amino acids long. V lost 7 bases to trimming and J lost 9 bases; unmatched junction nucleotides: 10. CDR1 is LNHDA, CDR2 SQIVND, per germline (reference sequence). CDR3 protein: CASKLDGLAGTEQFF. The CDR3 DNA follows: TGTGCCAGTAAACTAGATGGACTAGCGGGAACTGAGCAGTTCTTC.

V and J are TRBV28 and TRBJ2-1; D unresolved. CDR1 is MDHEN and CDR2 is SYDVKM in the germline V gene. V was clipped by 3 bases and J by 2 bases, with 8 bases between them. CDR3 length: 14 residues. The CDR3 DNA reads TGTGCCAGCAGTTTGGGGAACACCTACAATGAGCAGTTCTTC. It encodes CASSLGNTYNEQFF.

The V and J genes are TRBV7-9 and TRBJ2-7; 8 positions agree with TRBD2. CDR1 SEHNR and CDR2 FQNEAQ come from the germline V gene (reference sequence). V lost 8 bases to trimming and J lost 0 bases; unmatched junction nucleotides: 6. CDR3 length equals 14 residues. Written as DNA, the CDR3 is TGTGCCAGCGCCATAGCGGGGATCTCCTACGAGCAGTACTTC. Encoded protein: CASAIAGISYEQYF. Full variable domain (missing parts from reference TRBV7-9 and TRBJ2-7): DTGVSQNPRHKITKRGQNVTFRCDPISEHNRLYWYRQTLGQGPEFLTYFQNEAQLEKSRLLSDRFSAERPKGSFSTLEIQRTEQGDSAMYLCASAIAGISYEQYFGPGTRLTVT.

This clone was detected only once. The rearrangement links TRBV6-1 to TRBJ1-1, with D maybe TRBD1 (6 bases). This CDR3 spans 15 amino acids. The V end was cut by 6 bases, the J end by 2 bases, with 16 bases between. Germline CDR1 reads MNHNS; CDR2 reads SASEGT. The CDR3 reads CASRREGGTNTEAFF. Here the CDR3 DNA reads TGTGCCAGCAGACGAGAAGGGGGAACAAACACTGAAGCTTTCTTT.

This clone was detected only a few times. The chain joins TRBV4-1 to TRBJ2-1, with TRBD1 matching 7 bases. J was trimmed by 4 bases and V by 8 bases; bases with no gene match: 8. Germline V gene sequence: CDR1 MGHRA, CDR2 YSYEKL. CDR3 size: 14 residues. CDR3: CASGRQGPYNEQFF. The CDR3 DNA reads TGCGCCAGCGGGCGACAGGGCCCGTACAATGAGCAGTTCTTC.

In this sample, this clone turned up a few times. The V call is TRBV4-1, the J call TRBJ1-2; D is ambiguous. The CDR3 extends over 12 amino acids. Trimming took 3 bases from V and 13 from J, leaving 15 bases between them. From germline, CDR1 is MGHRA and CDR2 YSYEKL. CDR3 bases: TGCGCCAGCAGCCACGTTTTCGGTGGACCCACCTTC. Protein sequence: CASSHVFGGPTF.

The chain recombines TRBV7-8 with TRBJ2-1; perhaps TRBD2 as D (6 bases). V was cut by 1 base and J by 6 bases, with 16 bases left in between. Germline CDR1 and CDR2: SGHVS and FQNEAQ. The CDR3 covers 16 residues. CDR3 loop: CASSLVRTINGNEQFF. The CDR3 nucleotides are TGTGCCAGCAGCTTAGTGCGGACTATAAATGGCAATGAGCAGTTCTTC.

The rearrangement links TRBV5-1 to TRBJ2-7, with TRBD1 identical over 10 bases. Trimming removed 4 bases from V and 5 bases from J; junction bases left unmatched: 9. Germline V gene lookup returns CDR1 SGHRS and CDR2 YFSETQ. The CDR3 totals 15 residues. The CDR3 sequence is CASSPTGGLSNEQYF. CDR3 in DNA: TGCGCCAGCAGCCCGACAGGGGGCCTGAGTAACGAGCAGTACTTC. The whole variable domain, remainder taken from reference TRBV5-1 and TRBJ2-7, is KAGVTQTPRYLIKTRGQQVTLSCSPISGHRSVSWYQQTPGQGLQFLFEYFSETQRNKGNFPGRFSGRQFSNSRSEMNVSTLELGDSALYLCASSPTGGLSNEQYFGPGTRLTVT.

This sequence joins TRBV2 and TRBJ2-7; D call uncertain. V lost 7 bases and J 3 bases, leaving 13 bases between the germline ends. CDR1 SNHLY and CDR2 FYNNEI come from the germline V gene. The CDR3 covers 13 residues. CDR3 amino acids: CASKTPKLYEQYF. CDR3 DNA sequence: TGTGCCAGCAAAACCCCCAAGCTCTACGAGCAGTACTTC.

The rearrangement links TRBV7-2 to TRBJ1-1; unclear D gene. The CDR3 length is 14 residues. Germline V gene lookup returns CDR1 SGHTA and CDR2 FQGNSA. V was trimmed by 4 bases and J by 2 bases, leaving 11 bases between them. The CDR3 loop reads CASSSRSGNTEAFF. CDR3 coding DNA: TGTGCCAGCAGCTCCCGGTCGGGTAACACTGAAGCTTTCTTT.

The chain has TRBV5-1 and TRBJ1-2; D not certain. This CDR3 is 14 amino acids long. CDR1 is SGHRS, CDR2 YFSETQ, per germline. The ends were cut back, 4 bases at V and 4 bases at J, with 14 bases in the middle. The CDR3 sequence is CASSPASSLYGYTF. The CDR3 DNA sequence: TGCGCCAGCAGCCCCGCTTCCAGCCTCTATGGCTACACCTTC. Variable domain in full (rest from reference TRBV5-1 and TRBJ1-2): KAGVTQTPRYLIKTRGQQVTLSCSPISGHRSVSWYQQTPGQGLQFLFEYFSETQRNKGNFPGRFSGRQFSNSRSEMNVSTLELGDSALYLCASSPASSLYGYTFGSGTRLTVV.